This T cell receptor beta chain was recovered during a study of blood T cell repertoires in COVID-19. Study-level background: Sites in the United States, Italy and Spain provided acute and convalescent COVID-19 samples. PBMCs, B-cell-depleted T cells, or T cells were the source of the cDNA or gDNA that made up the material.

The authors' processing: From reference gene primer amplification, estimates of nucleated cell counts were derived. Only in-frame clones appear in the TCRdb table, and some are missing; sequencing was by immunoSEQ multiplex PCR. V, J and clone size reflect that table, while D and trimming were determined from the DNA. The sample has over 100,000 clones, approximately 80% seen once. Trimming stripped 3 bases from V and 1 base from J, with 3 bases between. Per germline, CDR1 SGHNT and CDR2 YENEEA. The CDR3 loop spans 12 amino acids. Source material: peripheral blood. This receptor was taken from a man aged 55 to 70 with acute or convalescent COVID-19. The chain joins TRBV11-3 to TRBJ1-1; D gene uncertain. The CDR3 is CASSFQNTEAFF. The CDR3 nucleotides read TGTGCCAGCAGCTTTCAGAACACTGAAGCTTTCTTT.